This T cell receptor (beta chain) was documented in a study of blood T cells in healthy people across ages. Looking at the study overall: Template switching picked up about one barcoded beta molecule for each two T cells.

CDR1 and CDR2 (germline): SGHTA, FQGNSA. The CDR3 has 14 amino acids. Trimming stripped 8 bases from V and 4 bases from J, with 15 bases between. Overall study findings and caveats: Per million T cells, TCR beta diversity dropped about linearly as age rose. Any conclusive comparison of naive versus antigen-experienced cells was prevented by using unsorted PBMCs.

Worth noting for this clonotype: Its cognate antigen is unknown.

Through a sample-barcoded 5' primer and a J-beta primer mix, a second PCR was run for 7 to 11 cycles. TCRdb re-called the 5' RACE reads with MiXCR, one entry per CDR3 protein. The top ten clones hold approximately 7.7% of a sample with 1.5 million to 2 million distinct CDR3 sequences, 28% of them seen once. The TCR was taken from a woman under 40 in good health. This chain connects TRBV7-2 to TRBJ2-1; D is uncertain. The sequencing input was blood. The CDR3 DNA is TGTGCCAGCTTAGACGGGTCAGCTTACAATGAGCAGTTCTTC. Translated: CASLDGSAYNEQFF.